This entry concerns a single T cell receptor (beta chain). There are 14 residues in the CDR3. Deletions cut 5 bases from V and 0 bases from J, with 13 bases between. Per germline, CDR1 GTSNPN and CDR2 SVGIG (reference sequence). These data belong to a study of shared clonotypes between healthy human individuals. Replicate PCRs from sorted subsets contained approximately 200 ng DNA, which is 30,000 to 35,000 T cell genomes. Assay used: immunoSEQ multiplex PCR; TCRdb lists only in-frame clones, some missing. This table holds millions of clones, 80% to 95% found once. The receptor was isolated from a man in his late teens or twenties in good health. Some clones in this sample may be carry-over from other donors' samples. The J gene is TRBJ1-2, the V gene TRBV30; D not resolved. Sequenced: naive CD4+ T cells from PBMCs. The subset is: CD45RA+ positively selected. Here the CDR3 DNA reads TGTGCCTGGGGTGGCATGGTAGCTAACTATGGCTACACCTTC. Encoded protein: CAWGGMVANYGYTF.